The 22 T cell receptor beta chains below come from one sample, sequenced in a study of T cells in women clearing cervical HPV infection. This table comes from immunoSEQ multiplex PCR, and its TCRdb copy is limited to in-frame clones, with some not included. The sample totals 9,200 or so clones. What was sequenced was blood buffy coat. These receptors all come from a woman aged 18 to 75 with a cervical HPV16 infection that either progressed to CIN3+ or cleared (not recorded which).

A word on this clone: Read data end 3 residues before the CDR3 end; the end is taken from the germline J gene. The chain is built from TRBV7-9 and TRBJ1-2, with D tentatively TRBD1 (5 bases). This CDR3 is built from 12 residues. Germline V gene sequence: CDR1 SEHNR, CDR2 FQNEAQ (reference sequence). Here the CDR3 reads CASSIYVGDYTF. CDR3 DNA, as far as it was read: TGTGCCAGCAGCATCTACGTAGGGGAC.

Turning to this clone: The missing CDR3 end, 3 residues past where the read stops, is filled in from the germline J gene. The chain combines TRBV7-3 with TRBJ1-2; no definite D call. Germline V gives CDR1 SGHTA, CDR2 FQGTGA. CDR3 size: 8 residues. CDR3 DNA (partial): TGTGCCAGACCGAGG. Translation gives CARPR. In full, the CDR3 is CARPRYTF. Based on the CDR3 plus reference TRBV7-3 and TRBJ1-2, the full variable domain is GAGVSQTPSNKVTEKGKYVELRCDPISGHTALYWYRQSLGQGPEFLIYFQGTGAADDSGLPNDRFFAVRPEGSVSTLKIQRTERGDSAVYLCARPRYTFGSGTRLTVV.

Turning to this clone: With the read ending 3 residues before the CDR3 end, the germline J gene is used to fill in that end. The chain recombines TRBV5-1 with TRBJ2-7, with 7 nucleotides matching TRBD1. CDR1 is SGHRS, CDR2 YFSETQ, per germline. The length of the CDR3 is 14 residues. The junction had 5 bases not matched to a gene; V was cut back by 2 bases and J by 3 bases. The covered CDR3 bases are TGCGCCAGCAGCTTCAGGGGGTCGATCTACGAG. Translating gives CASSFRGSIYE. In full, the CDR3 is CASSFRGSIYEQYF.

With respect to this clone: A junction boundary mismatches the germline segment, possibly from a read error. The CDR3 end falls 3 residues outside the read, so it is completed with the germline J gene. This sequence joins TRBV11-2 and TRBJ1-3; maybe TRBD1 (5 bases). The germline gives CDR1 SGHAT, CDR2 FQNNGV. The CDR3 sequence is 14 residues long. Partial CDR3 DNA: TGTGCCAGCAGCTTAGGGGGCTCTGGAAACACT. As protein: CASSLGGSGNT. The whole CDR3 sequence is CASSLGGSGNTIYF.

Concerning this clone itself: The read is 3 residues too short to cover the CDR3 end, so that end is filled in from the germline J gene. The rearrangement uses TRBV20-1 and TRBJ2-5; 8 nucleotides match TRBD2. CDR1 DFQATT and CDR2 SNEGSKA come from the germline V gene (reference sequence). The CDR3 is 17 amino acids. The ends lost 4 bases at V and 0 bases at J; junction bases unmatched: 13. CDR3 DNA (partial): TGCAGTGCTATCTCGCCTCTAGGGCGGGGGGACCAAGAGACC. Residues: CSAISPLGRGDQET. The full CDR3 protein reads CSAISPLGRGDQETQYF.

Regarding this clone: The DNA ends 3 residues before the CDR3 does, and the rest of the CDR3 is filled in from the germline J gene. The V and J genes are TRBV19 and TRBJ1-2, with D possibly TRBD1 on 6 matching bases. CDR1 LNHDA and CDR2 SQIVND come from the germline V gene (reference sequence). The CDR3 loop spans 16 amino acids. The CDR3: CASSGTSGGSYNDYTF. The sequenced CDR3 bases are TGTGCCAGTAGCGGGACTAGCGGGGGCTCCTACAATGAC.

To note about this clone: The sequence runs out 3 residues before the end of the CDR3; the remainder is reconstructed from the germline J gene. V and J are TRBV20-1 and TRBJ2-7; 10 bases are shared with TRBD1. After removal of 4 bases from V and 2 bases from J, the junction contained 8 bases not matched to a gene. CDR3 size: 15 residues. The germline V gene has CDR1 DFQATT and CDR2 SNEGSKA (reference sequence). Partial CDR3 DNA: TGCAGTGCTATCTTCACGGGACAGGGGACCTACGAG. As protein: CSAIFTGQGTYE. The CDR3 as a whole reads CSAIFTGQGTYEQYF.

Regarding this clone: The missing CDR3 end, 3 residues past where the read stops, is filled in from the germline J gene. This chain links TRBV7-9 with TRBJ1-2, with D perhaps matching TRBD1 (5 bases). The CDR3 is 13 amino acids. Germline lookup yields CDR1 SEHNR and CDR2 FQNEAQ (reference sequence). CDR3 protein: CASSLRTTDTYTF. CDR3 bases read: TGTGCCAGCAGCCTCCGCACGACAGATACC.

With regard to this clone: The read terminates 3 residues ahead of where the CDR3 ends, so the germline J gene completes it. The chain recombines TRBV5-1 with TRBJ2-6, with D hard to call. V was shortened by 2 bases and J by 0 bases, with 12 bases between the two germline ends. This CDR3 spans 17 amino acids. CDR1 is SGHRS, CDR2 YFSETQ, per germline. The CDR3 DNA, read in part, is TGCGCCAGCAGCTTTTATATACCCAGCTCTGGGGCCAACGTC. The encoded protein is CASSFYIPSSGANV. From start to end, the CDR3 is CASSFYIPSSGANVLTF.

Measured by frequency, this clone is medium-sized (0.01 to 0.1%). The CDR3 end falls 3 residues outside the read, so it is completed with the germline J gene. The gene calls are TRBV29-1 and TRBJ1-2; D gene unclear. Trimming removed 0 bases from V and 0 bases from J, with 5 bases in between. Looked up from germline, CDR1 is SQVTM and CDR2 is ANQGSEA. CDR3 length: 13 amino acids. The CDR3: CSVEDPANYGYTF. The DNA read from the CDR3 is TGCAGCGTTGAAGATCCGGCTAACTATGGC.

Comment on this clone: The read ends 3 residues shy of where the CDR3 ends; the end is completed using the germline J gene. This chain connects TRBV7-6 to TRBJ2-7, with 11 bases identical to TRBD2. The J segment lost 6 bases and the V segment lost 4 bases, leaving 8 bases of the junction unmatched. CDR1 is SGHVS, CDR2 FNYEAQ, per germline. This CDR3 contains 15 residues. The CDR3 region is CASSSGVAGGREQYF. Incomplete CDR3 DNA: TGTGCCAGCAGCTCCGGGGTAGCGGGGGGGCGCGAG.

A remark on this clone: The read is 3 residues too short to cover the CDR3 end, so that end is filled in from the germline J gene. The chain uses TRBV18 and TRBJ1-2; D gene ambiguous. Germline values: CDR1 KGHSH, CDR2 LQKENI. This CDR3 has 11 amino acids. The DNA read from the CDR3 is TGTGCCAGCTCCCTCGACAATGAC. Its protein product is CASSLDND. The entire CDR3 protein reads CASSLDNDYTF.

Worth noting for this clone: The read stops 3 residues short of the end of the CDR3; the missing end is completed from the germline J gene. J is TRBJ2-1 and V is TRBV19; D perhaps matches TRBD2 (7 bases). In germline, CDR1 is LNHDA, CDR2 SQIVND (reference sequence). The V end was cut by 10 bases, the J end by 6 bases, with 16 bases between. The CDR3 runs 13 residues. Here the CDR3 reads CATKKGGANEQFF. CDR3 bases read: TGTGCCACTAAAAAAGGGGGGGCCAATGAG.

CDR3 DNA (partial): TGTGCCAGCAGCAGGGTGATGGCTGGC. Translating it yields CASSRVMAG. The whole CDR3 is CASSRVMAGYTF. This sequence joins TRBV7-2 and TRBJ1-2; D gene unclear. The sequenced fragment ends 3 residues before the CDR3 boundary, so the rest is inferred from the germline J gene. The CDR3 extends over 12 amino acids. CDR1 is SGHTA, CDR2 FQGNSA, per germline. Deletions cut 5 bases from V and 7 bases from J, with 11 bases between.

Turning to this clone: Read sequence stops 3 residues before the CDR3 end, and the germline J gene provides the missing end. The genes are TRBV20-1 and TRBJ1-6; maybe TRBD1 (5 bases). Germline V gives CDR1 DFQATT, CDR2 SNEGSKA (reference sequence). This CDR3 has 13 residues. The germline V and J ends were trimmed by 6 bases and 9 bases, with 15 bases remaining between them. CDR3 bases read: TGCAGTGCGAATGAAGGGGTGAGTTCACCC. This translates into CSANEGVSSP. The full CDR3 sequence reads CSANEGVSSPLHF.

Details on this clone: Read coverage stops 3 residues before the CDR3 terminus; the germline J gene supplies the remainder. The chain joins TRBV19 to TRBJ1-5, with 8 bases identical to TRBD1. Germline trimming cut 7 bases from V and 0 bases from J; bases unmatched to any gene: 5. This CDR3 is built from 15 residues. CDR1 is LNHDA, CDR2 SQIVND, per germline (reference sequence). The covered CDR3 bases are TGTGCCAGTATGGGACAGGCCTATAGCAATCAGCCC. It codes for CASMGQAYSNQP. The full CDR3 is CASMGQAYSNQPQHF. The entire variable domain, with the rest obtained from reference TRBV19 and TRBJ1-5, is as follows: DGGITQSPKYLFRKEGQNVTLSCEQNLNHDAMYWYRQDPGQGLRLIYYSQIVNDFQKGDIAEGYSVSREKKESFPLTVTSAQKNPTAFYLCASMGQAYSNQPQHFGDGTRLSIL.

This clone shows up as medium-sized by frequency. The missing CDR3 end, 3 residues past where the read stops, is filled in from the germline J gene. The chain uses TRBV6-1 and TRBJ2-7; 7 bases align to TRBD1. Germline CDR1 is MNHNS and CDR2 is SASEGT. The CDR3 sequence is 16 residues long. Germline trimming cut 1 base from V and 6 bases from J; bases unmatched to any gene: 12. The CDR3 loop reads CASSEEFGQAFAEQYF. The part of the CDR3 DNA that was read is TGTGCCAGCAGTGAAGAGTTCGGACAGGCTTTCGCCGAG.

This clone is identified as hyperexpanded from frequency. The read stops 3 residues short of the end of the CDR3; the missing end is completed from the germline J gene. Within the sample, other DNA sequences also encode this same CDR3. The chain has TRBV2 and TRBJ1-1; 7 positions match TRBD1. Germline loops: CDR1 SNHLY, CDR2 FYNNEI. J lost 6 bases, V lost 9 bases, and 22 bases had no gene match. The CDR3 contains 17 residues. The CDR3: CASKWAQRQGGYPEAFF. The covered CDR3 bases are TGTGCCAGTAAATGGGCCCAAAGACAGGGCGGTTACCCTGAA.

Comment on this clone: The CDR3 is cut off 3 residues early in the read; its end comes from the germline J gene. This chain connects TRBV20-1 to TRBJ2-7; the match to TRBD1 covers 8 bases. V was clipped by 2 bases and J by 3 bases; unmatched bases: 15. The CDR3 totals 17 residues. The germline V gene encodes CDR1 DFQATT and CDR2 SNEGSKA (reference sequence). The CDR3 loop is CSARPDRGTGISYEQYF. CDR3 DNA, as far as it was read: TGCAGTGCTAGACCTGACAGGGGCACGGGCATCAGCTACGAG.

Regarding this clone: The sequenced fragment ends 3 residues before the CDR3 boundary, so the rest is inferred from the germline J gene. V usage is TRBV10-3 and J usage is TRBJ2-3; perhaps TRBD1 as D (6 bases). Germline lookup yields CDR1 ENHRY and CDR2 SYGVKD. This CDR3 region has 15 residues. The sequenced part of the CDR3 DNA is TGTGCCATCACCCCGAACGCGGCAGGGGTAGAGACG. As protein: CAITPNAAGVET. The whole CDR3 is CAITPNAAGVETQYF.

The sequenced part of the CDR3 DNA is TGCAGTGCTAGAGTGAGCAACCCAGCCAAAAACATT. Its protein product is CSARVSNPAKNI. The full CDR3 is CSARVSNPAKNIQYF. The chain joins TRBV20-1 to TRBJ2-4, with D unresolved. Read coverage stops 3 residues before the CDR3 terminus; the germline J gene supplies the remainder. Trimming took 1 base from V and 0 from J, leaving 10 bases between them. Germline V CDR1 and CDR2: DFQATT, SNEGSKA (reference sequence). The CDR3 is 15 amino acids.

As concerns this clone: The sequenced fragment ends 3 residues before the CDR3 boundary, so the rest is inferred from the germline J gene. V usage is TRBV29-1 and J usage is TRBJ2-1, with 7 positions matching TRBD1. V was clipped by 7 bases and J by 8 bases; unmatched bases: 8. The CDR3 sequence is 12 residues long. CDR1 is SQVTM and CDR2 is ANQGSEA in the germline V gene. The CDR3 bases that were read are TGCAGCGCAAAGACAGGGACGGATGAG. Translation: CSAKTGTDE. The whole CDR3 region reads CSAKTGTDEQFF.